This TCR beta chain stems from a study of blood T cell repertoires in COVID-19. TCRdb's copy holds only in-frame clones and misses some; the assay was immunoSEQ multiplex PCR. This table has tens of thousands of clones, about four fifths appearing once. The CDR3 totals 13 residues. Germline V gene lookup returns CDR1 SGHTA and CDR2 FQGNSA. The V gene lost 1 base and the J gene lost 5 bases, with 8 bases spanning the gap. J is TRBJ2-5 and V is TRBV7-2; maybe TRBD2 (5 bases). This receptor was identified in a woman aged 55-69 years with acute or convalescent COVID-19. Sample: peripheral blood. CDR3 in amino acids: CASSLGLAETQYF. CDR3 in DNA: TGTGCCAGCAGCTTAGGGCTAGCCGAGACCCAGTACTTC.